One sample yielded the 30 T cell receptor beta chains listed below, sequenced in a study of blood T cell repertoires in COVID-19. The method was immunoSEQ multiplex PCR; TCRdb's version includes in-frame clones alone and lacks a portion of them. The sample has 200,000 or so clones; roughly 84% are singletons. Input material: peripheral blood. The receptors come from a human donor in a cohort sampled during active COVID-19.

V is TRBV5-4 and J is TRBJ1-1, with a possible D match to TRBD1 (5 bases). Germline V lookup: CDR1 SGHNT, CDR2 YYREEE (reference sequence). V lost 6 bases and J lost 3, with 12 bases in between. There are 13 residues in the CDR3. DNA for the CDR3: TGTGCCAGCAACCGAGGCAGGGACACTGAAGCTTTCTTT. Translating it yields CASNRGRDTEAFF. Filled out from reference TRBV5-4 and TRBJ1-1, the complete variable domain reads ETGVTQSPTHLIKTRGQQVTLRCSSQSGHNTVSWYQQALGQGPQFIFQYYREEENGRGNFPPRFSGLQFPNYSSELNVNALELDDSALYLCASNRGRDTEAFFGQGTRLTVV.

V gene TRBV6-5 combines with J gene TRBJ1-2; 7 bases fit TRBD1. The CDR3 is 14 amino acids. V shed 4 bases and J 8 bases; nucleotides not matched to a gene: 10. The germline CDR1 and CDR2 sequences are MNHEY and SVGAGI. CDR3 DNA sequence: TGTGCCAGCAGTTGGATGACAGGGACGGGAGGCTACACCTTC. Translating it yields CASSWMTGTGGYTF.

This clone was seen more than once but under ten times. The chain combines TRBV7-8 with TRBJ1-1; the match to TRBD1 covers 7 bases. Germline V CDR1 and CDR2: SGHVS, FQNEAQ. The ends lost 1 base at V and 3 bases at J; junction bases unmatched: 5. This CDR3 has 15 residues. This chain's CDR3 is CASSLGGGGYTEAFF. The DNA of the CDR3 is TGTGCCAGCAGCTTAGGAGGGGGCGGATACACTGAAGCTTTCTTT.

The chain combines TRBV5-1 with TRBJ1-1; D remains unclear. The length of the CDR3 is 14 residues. Germline-derived CDR1 and CDR2 are SGHRS and YFSETQ. Trimming left V 0 bases short and J 3 bases short, with 9 bases between. The CDR3 bases are TGCGCCAGCAGCTTGGAGGTGAGGGACACTGAAGCTTTCTTT. Residues: CASSLEVRDTEAFF.

Details on this clone: Other DNA sequences within the sample encode an identical CDR3. The V gene is TRBV5-1, the J gene TRBJ2-7, with a possible D match to TRBD1 (5 bases). The length of the CDR3 is 13 residues. V lost 0 bases to trimming and J lost 4 bases, with 8 bases between them. The germline CDR1 and CDR2 sequences are SGHRS and YFSETQ. CDR3 region: CASSLATGYEQYF. The CDR3 DNA is TGCGCCAGCAGCTTGGCCACAGGATACGAGCAGTACTTC. Full variable domain (remainder filled in from reference TRBV5-1 and TRBJ2-7): KAGVTQTPRYLIKTRGQQVTLSCSPISGHRSVSWYQQTPGQGLQFLFEYFSETQRNKGNFPGRFSGRQFSNSRSEMNVSTLELGDSALYLCASSLATGYEQYFGPGTRLTVT.

Note on this clone: The germline gene is not matched at one end of the junction; a read error may be the cause. V is TRBV7-7 and J is TRBJ2-3, with a tentative D call TRBD2 (5 bases). There are 14 residues in the CDR3. CDR1 is SSHAT and CDR2 is FNYEAQ in the germline V gene (reference sequence). The CDR3 protein is CASSLTGSADTQYF. The DNA for the CDR3 is TGTGCTAGCAGCTTAACGGGGAGCGCAGATACGCAGTATTTT.

CDR3 sequence reads: CASSPRQLMNTEAFF. Written as DNA, the CDR3 is TGTGCCAGCAGCCCGAGACAGTTAATGAACACTGAAGCTTTCTTT. The chain is built from TRBV3-1 (or the pseudogene TRBV3-2) and TRBJ1-1, with TRBD1 as a possible D gene (5 bases). CDR3 length equals 15 residues. V lost 4 bases to trimming and J lost 0 bases, with 12 bases between them. The germline V gene has CDR1 LGHDT and CDR2 YNNKEL (reference sequence).

The chain carries TRBV20-1 and TRBJ1-2; D uncertain. The CDR3 has 11 amino acids. The ends were cut back, 3 bases at V and 7 bases at J, with 9 bases in the middle. Germline V lookup: CDR1 DFQATT, CDR2 SNEGSKA (reference sequence). The CDR3 spells CSARPLGGYTF. CDR3 bases: TGCAGTGCTAGGCCACTTGGTGGCTACACCTTC.

J is TRBJ2-5 and V is TRBV5-4, with 11 bases fitting TRBD2. Germline V gene sequence: CDR1 SGHNT, CDR2 YYREEE (reference sequence). V lost 4 bases to trimming and J lost 1 base; unmatched junction nucleotides: 3. This CDR3 is 15 amino acids long. CDR3 nucleotides: TGTGCCAGCAGCGCTACTAGCGGGAGCCAAGAGACCCAGTACTTC. Residues: CASSATSGSQETQYF.

The chain combines TRBV12-3 or TRBV12-4 with TRBJ2-1; TRBD2 is a possible D gene (6 bases). The V and J ends lost 6 bases and 8 bases respectively, with 14 bases between them. The CDR3 runs 13 residues. CDR3 nucleotides: TGTGCCAGCAGCTTGGGGGGTTTCGATGAGCAGTTCTTC. It translates to CASSLGGFDEQFF.

The V call is TRBV12-3 or TRBV12-4, the J call TRBJ2-3; D is perhaps TRBD1 (5 bases). This CDR3 is 13 amino acids long. Deletions cut 6 bases from V and 5 bases from J, with 12 bases between. DNA for the CDR3: TGTGCCAGCAGGTATACAGGTCAAGATACGCAGTATTTT. It codes for CASRYTGQDTQYF.

The chain has TRBV19 and TRBJ2-1, with D possibly matching TRBD1 (6 bases). CDR3 length: 13 amino acids. Germline CDR1 reads LNHDA; CDR2 reads SQIVND (reference sequence). V lost 6 bases and J lost 8, with 14 bases in between. DNA of the CDR3: TGTGCCAGTAGCCCATTGTCAGGGGATGAGCAGTTCTTC. Translating it yields CASSPLSGDEQFF.

The chain employs TRBV2 and TRBJ2-5; no clear D gene. CDR3 length: 12 residues. V was pared by 6 bases and J by 4 bases, with 9 bases between. CDR1 is SNHLY, CDR2 FYNNEI, per germline. CDR3 coding DNA: TGTGCCAGCAGCCCATTCAGAGAGACCCAGTACTTC. Amino acid sequence: CASSPFRETQYF.

The V and J genes are TRBV6-5 and TRBJ2-1, with 9 bases fitting TRBD2. Trimming took 2 bases from V and 0 from J; bases not matched to a gene: 2. Germline V gives CDR1 MNHEY, CDR2 SVGAGI. The CDR3 length is 16 residues. This CDR3 is CASSYAGGSSYNEQFF. Here the CDR3 DNA reads TGTGCCAGCAGTTACGCGGGGGGGAGCTCCTACAATGAGCAGTTCTTC.

V and J are TRBV2 and TRBJ2-3; 11 bases map to TRBD2. The germline V gene encodes CDR1 SNHLY and CDR2 FYNNEI. The CDR3 is 14 residues long. V shed 7 bases, J shed 2 bases, and the junction held 2 bases outside the gene matches. Here the CDR3 DNA reads TGTGCCAGCACACTAGCGGGAGTCACAGATACGCAGTATTTT. It specifies CASTLAGVTDTQYF. The full variable domain, in which reference TRBV2 and TRBJ2-3 provide the parts outside the CDR3, is EPEVTQTPSHQVTQMGQEVILRCVPISNHLYFYWYRQILGQKVEFLVSFYNNEISEKSEIFDDQFSVERPDGSNFTLKIRSTKLEDSAMYFCASTLAGVTDTQYFGPGTRLTVL.

This chain joins TRBV29-1 and TRBJ1-1; D is possibly TRBD1 (6 bases). The CDR3 contains 13 residues. Germline V gene sequence: CDR1 SQVTM, CDR2 ANQGSEA. The V gene lost 7 bases and the J gene lost 3 bases, with 15 bases spanning the gap. The DNA for the CDR3 is TGCAGCGCCGGGACAAGATGGGACACTGAAGCTTTCTTT. Residues: CSAGTRWDTEAFF.

V usage is TRBV28 and J usage is TRBJ1-5; 8 nucleotides match TRBD1. Germline CDR1 is MDHEN and CDR2 is SYDVKM. The V and J ends lost 5 bases and 2 bases, in that order; junction bases with no gene match: 5. The CDR3 runs 15 residues. CDR3 amino acids: CASSIPGQGNQPQHF. For the CDR3, the DNA is TGTGCCAGCAGTATTCCGGGACAGGGCAATCAGCCCCAGCATTTT. The entire variable domain, with the rest obtained from reference TRBV28 and TRBJ1-5, is as follows: DVKVTQSSRYLVKRTGEKVFLECVQDMDHENMFWYRQDPGLGLRLIYFSYDVKMKEKGDIPEGYSVSREKKERFSLILESASTNQTSMYLCASSIPGQGNQPQHFGDGTRLSIL.

The rearrangement joins TRBV5-6 to TRBJ2-5; D not certain. The V gene lost 1 base and the J gene lost 1 base, with 8 bases spanning the gap. The CDR3 sequence is 14 residues long. The germline gives CDR1 SGHDT, CDR2 YYEEEE. CDR3 sequence reads: CASSLNGIQETQYF. The CDR3 region has the DNA TGTGCCAGCAGCTTGAACGGTATCCAAGAGACCCAGTACTTC. Based on the CDR3 plus reference TRBV5-6 and TRBJ2-5, the full variable domain is DAGVTQSPTHLIKTRGQQVTLRCSPKSGHDTVSWYQQALGQGPQFIFQYYEEEERQRGNFPDRFSGHQFPNYSSELNVNALLLGDSALYLCASSLNGIQETQYFGPGTRLLVL.

The V call is TRBV28, the J call TRBJ2-1, with 11 bases lining up with TRBD2. The CDR3 contains 15 residues. Looked up from germline, CDR1 is MDHEN and CDR2 is SYDVKM. J gave up 9 bases and V 2 bases, and 6 bases lay outside the gene matches. CDR3 in amino acids: CASSLPSSGRFEQFF. CDR3 coding DNA: TGTGCCAGCAGTTTACCGTCTAGCGGGAGGTTTGAGCAGTTCTTC.

This chain links TRBV6-5 with TRBJ2-4; possibly TRBD2 for D (6 bases). This CDR3 comprises 15 residues. Germline loops: CDR1 MNHEY, CDR2 SVGAGI. The germline V and J ends were trimmed by 5 bases and 6 bases, with 17 bases remaining between them. CDR3: CASSLSRGLGNIQYF. The CDR3 DNA reads as TGTGCCAGCAGTCTCTCCCGGGGACTGGGAAACATTCAGTACTTC.

The chain is built from TRBV6-5 and TRBJ1-5, with 7 bases lining up with TRBD1. Germline-derived CDR1 and CDR2 are MNHEY and SVGAGI. With 6 bases clipped from V and 5 bases from J, the junction kept 10 bases outside the gene matches. The CDR3 extends over 15 amino acids. The CDR3 DNA reads as TGTGCCAGCAGACCTTCGACAGGGCCCTATCAGCCCCAGCATTTT. Its protein product is CASRPSTGPYQPQHF.

The table lists this clone with a count of one. The chain carries TRBV6-2 or TRBV6-3 and TRBJ2-7; 7 nucleotides agree with TRBD2. The CDR3 covers 15 residues. The V gene's germline CDR1 is MNHEY and CDR2 SVGEGT. The V segment lost 2 bases and the J segment 2 bases; nucleotides outside the gene matches: 6. The CDR3 loop reads CASSYDLAATYEQYF. CDR3 nucleotides: TGTGCCAGCAGTTACGATCTAGCGGCTACCTACGAGCAGTACTTC.

In its sample, this clone was seen once. The rearrangement links TRBV7-2 to TRBJ2-2, with 9 bases lining up with TRBD1. The CDR3 length is 19 residues. V dropped 0 bases and J dropped 4; count of bases not matched to a gene: 12. Germline V gene lookup returns CDR1 SGHTA and CDR2 FQGNSA. CDR3 coding DNA: TGTGCCAGCAGCTTAGCGATTTTAGGGACAGGGCTATTCACCGGGGAGCTGTTTTTT. The encoded protein is CASSLAILGTGLFTGELFF.

The gene calls are TRBV5-4 and TRBJ1-1, with 9 bases aligning to TRBD1. The germline gives CDR1 SGHNT, CDR2 YYREEE (reference sequence). V was pared by 0 bases and J by 5 bases, with 5 bases of the junction left unmatched. This CDR3 is built from 15 residues. The CDR3: CASSLGTGDETEAFF. In DNA, the CDR3 is TGTGCCAGCAGCTTGGGGACAGGGGATGAGACTGAAGCTTTCTTT.

The chain employs TRBV5-6 and TRBJ2-3; 9 nucleotides agree with TRBD1. Per germline, CDR1 SGHDT and CDR2 YYEEEE. The ends lost 4 bases at V and 2 bases at J; junction bases unmatched: 8. There are 16 residues in the CDR3. This CDR3 is CASSLSWTGVTDTQYF. DNA for the CDR3: TGTGCCAGCAGCCTGTCGTGGACAGGGGTCACAGATACGCAGTATTTT.

The chain recombines TRBV3-1 (or the pseudogene TRBV3-2) with TRBJ1-1, with a possible D match to TRBD1 (5 bases). Trimming stripped 6 bases from V and 5 bases from J, with 16 bases between. This CDR3 has 14 residues. Germline CDR1 reads LGHDT; CDR2 reads YNNKEL (reference sequence). This chain's CDR3 is CASSLDISATEAFF. The DNA for the CDR3 is TGTGCCAGCAGTCTGGACATCTCCGCTACTGAAGCTTTCTTT.

The gene calls are TRBV6-5 and TRBJ1-3; 7 positions match TRBD1. From germline, CDR1 is MNHEY and CDR2 SVGAGI. The CDR3 has 14 amino acids. V dropped 6 bases and J dropped 9; count of bases not matched to a gene: 11. For the CDR3, the DNA is TGTGCCAGCAGACCCCGGACAGGCCAATCCACCATATATTTT. This encodes CASRPRTGQSTIYF.

This chain uses TRBV19 with TRBJ1-2, with a tentative D call TRBD1 (6 bases). The V end lost 5 bases, the J end lost 4 bases, and 11 bases lay between the germline ends. Germline CDR1 and CDR2: LNHDA and SQIVND (reference sequence). This CDR3 contains 13 residues. The CDR3 DNA is TGTGCCAGTAGTCCCGGGACACCCTATGGCTACACCTTC. Protein product: CASSPGTPYGYTF.

The J gene is TRBJ2-3, the V gene TRBV5-4; D ambiguous. The CDR3 spans 14 residues. V shed 0 bases and J shed 0 bases, with 5 bases lying between them. Germline loops: CDR1 SGHNT, CDR2 YYREEE (reference sequence). Here the CDR3 DNA reads TGTGCCAGCAGCTTGGGGCGGAGCACAGATACGCAGTATTTT. Encoded protein: CASSLGRSTDTQYF.

The chain's CDR3 is CSVRARGGIEETQYF. In DNA form, the CDR3 reads TGCAGCGTTAGGGCTCGGGGGGGGATCGAGGAGACCCAGTACTTC. The chain links TRBV29-1 to TRBJ2-5; 8 nucleotides line up with TRBD2. The CDR3 covers 15 residues. CDR1 is SQVTM, CDR2 ANQGSEA, per germline. The ends lost 5 bases at V and 5 bases at J; junction bases unmatched: 13.